The 26 T cell receptor beta chains reported below all come from one sample, sequenced in a study of T cell responses to AZD1222 COVID-19 vaccine. Method: immunoSEQ multiplex PCR; TCRdb's copy keeps in-frame clones and lacks some. Altogether about 60,000 clones are present, 90% to 95% being singletons, with the ten largest covering more than 6%. The sample consisted of peripheral blood, taken 28 days after the second dose of the MenACWY control vaccine. These receptors were taken from an adult who received the MenACWY meningococcal vaccine as a control.

This chain uses TRBV7-2 with TRBJ1-5; D unclear. Germline CDR1 is SGHTA and CDR2 is FQGNSA. The CDR3 loop spans 13 amino acids. V shed 5 bases and J shed 0 bases, with 5 bases lying between them. CDR3 in DNA: TGTGCCAGCAGCGCCAGTAGCAATCAGCCCCAGCATTTT. Translation gives CASSASSNQPQHF.

The V gene is TRBV5-1, the J gene TRBJ2-3; 7 nucleotides match TRBD2. Germline V gene sequence: CDR1 SGHRS, CDR2 YFSETQ. V lost 0 bases and J lost 5; bases outside the gene matches: 9. CDR3 length: 16 amino acids. The chain's CDR3 is CASSLARDYGGDTQYF. As DNA, the CDR3 is TGCGCCAGCAGCTTGGCCAGGGACTACGGGGGAGATACGCAGTATTTT.

V is TRBV9 and J is TRBJ2-7; no reliable D call. Per germline, CDR1 SGDLS and CDR2 YYNGEE. CDR3 length: 12 residues. The V end was cut by 5 bases, the J end by 3 bases, with 9 bases between. CDR3 DNA: TGTGCCAGCAGTCCGTCGAACTACGAGCAGTACTTC. Translation: CASSPSNYEQYF. The entire variable domain, with the rest obtained from reference TRBV9 and TRBJ2-7, is as follows: DSGVTQTPKHLITATGQRVTLRCSPRSGDLSVYWYQQSLDQGLQFLIQYYNGEERAKGNILERFSAQQFPDLHSELNLSSLELGDSALYFCASSPSNYEQYFGPGTRLTVT.

The V and J genes are TRBV19 and TRBJ1-1; D is unclear. CDR3 length equals 11 residues. Germline lookup yields CDR1 LNHDA and CDR2 SQIVND (reference sequence). The V end lost 8 bases, the J end lost 8 bases, and 12 bases lay between the germline ends. CDR3 sequence (DNA): TGTGCCAGTGCCGGTCCACCCGAAGCTTTCTTT. Translating gives CASAGPPEAFF.

This clone was detected only once. DNA for the CDR3: TGTGCCAGCAGTCAGGACAGCGCAAATCAGCCCCAGCATTTT. It codes for CASSQDSANQPQHF. This rearrangement joins TRBV7-9 to TRBJ1-5; TRBD1 might be the D (6 bases). This CDR3 has 14 residues. The germline V gene encodes CDR1 SEHNR and CDR2 FQNEAQ (reference sequence). V was pared by 6 bases and J by 4 bases, with 13 bases between.

The gene calls are TRBV30 and TRBJ2-2; no clear D. This CDR3 contains 11 residues. Trimming removed 5 bases from V and 5 bases from J, with 6 bases in between. The germline V gene has CDR1 GTSNPN and CDR2 SVGIG (reference sequence). CDR3 DNA: TGTGCCTGGCACTCTACCGGGGAGCTGTTTTTT. Amino acid sequence: CAWHSTGELFF.

V gene TRBV9 combines with J gene TRBJ1-4; D gene unclear. The CDR3 has 14 amino acids. Trimming stripped 2 bases from V and 5 bases from J, with 10 bases between. Germline V CDR1 and CDR2: SGDLS, YYNGEE. This CDR3 is CASSVELVNEKLFF. CDR3 sequence (DNA): TGTGCCAGCAGCGTCGAGTTGGTAAATGAAAAACTGTTTTTT.

This chain uses TRBV3-1 (or the pseudogene TRBV3-2) with TRBJ1-3; perhaps TRBD1 as D (5 bases). This CDR3 comprises 16 residues. Germline-derived CDR1 and CDR2 are LGHDT and YNNKEL (reference sequence). V was shortened by 1 base and J by 2 bases, with 12 bases between the two germline ends. CDR3 sequence: CASSQVVGTAGNTIYF. Here the CDR3 DNA reads TGTGCCAGCAGCCAAGTGGTCGGGACCGCTGGAAACACCATATATTTT.

This clone was found a few times. The chain joins TRBV5-6 to TRBJ1-6; 7 positions agree with TRBD1. Germline V lookup: CDR1 SGHDT, CDR2 YYEEEE. Trimming took 3 bases from V and 10 from J; bases not matched to a gene: 10. The CDR3 consists of 15 residues. The CDR3 sequence: CASSWIQGGRSPLHF. The CDR3, as DNA: TGTGCCAGCAGCTGGATCCAGGGGGGCCGCTCACCCCTCCACTTT.

The V and J genes are TRBV12-5 and TRBJ1-4; D ambiguous. This CDR3 has 19 residues. Trimming pared 2 bases from V and 0 bases from J, leaving 19 bases between. Germline V CDR1 and CDR2: LGHNT, FRNRAP. CDR3 bases: TGTGCTAGTGGTTTGAGGAACCGACGCTCTAAGTCAACTAATGAAAAACTGTTTTTT. Protein sequence: CASGLRNRRSKSTNEKLFF.

The J gene is TRBJ1-4, the V gene TRBV14, with D uncertain. This CDR3 has 13 residues. The germline V gene encodes CDR1 SGHDN and CDR2 FVKESK. The germline V and J ends were trimmed by 4 bases and 3 bases, with 6 bases remaining between them. CDR3 nucleotides: TGTGCCAGCAGCCTCTTCCCTAATGAAAAACTGTTTTTT. This codes for CASSLFPNEKLFF.

This clone was seen a single time. This chain links TRBV5-5 with TRBJ2-1, with D perhaps being TRBD1 or TRBD2 (7 bases each). This CDR3 is 16 amino acids long. Germline V CDR1 and CDR2: SGHKS, YYEKEE (reference sequence). The V end was cut by 4 bases, the J end by 3 bases, with 17 bases between. The CDR3 loop is CASSPVGGTVYNEQFF. CDR3 nucleotide sequence: TGTGCCAGCAGCCCCGTGGGGGGGACAGTCTACAATGAGCAGTTCTTC.

The rearrangement links TRBV5-5 to TRBJ1-5; maybe TRBD1 (5 bases). Trimming removed 0 bases from V and 7 bases from J, with 8 bases in between. The CDR3 runs to 13 residues. From germline, CDR1 is SGHKS and CDR2 YYEKEE (reference sequence). The CDR3 region is CASSLEWGQPQHF. The DNA of the CDR3 is TGTGCCAGCAGCTTGGAGTGGGGGCAGCCCCAGCATTTT. The variable domain in full, with the rest retrieved from reference TRBV5-5 and TRBJ1-5, is DAGVTQSPTHLIKTRGQQVTLRCSPISGHKSVSWYQQVLGQGPQFIFQYYEKEERGRGNFPDRFSARQFPNYSSELNVNALLLGDSALYLCASSLEWGQPQHFGDGTRLSIL.

The chain employs TRBV30 and TRBJ2-5, with D perhaps being TRBD1 or TRBD2 (5 bases each). V lost 2 bases to trimming and J lost 0 bases, with 10 bases between them. This CDR3 comprises 14 residues. From germline, CDR1 is GTSNPN and CDR2 SVGIG (reference sequence). Here the CDR3 DNA reads TGTGCCTGGAGTCGGGGCCAGTACCAAGAGACCCAGTACTTC. As protein: CAWSRGQYQETQYF. Filled out from reference TRBV30 and TRBJ2-5, the complete variable domain reads SQTIHQWPATLVQPVGSPLSLECTVEGTSNPNLYWYRQAAGRGLQLLFYSVGIGQISSEVPQNLSASRPQDRQFILSSKKLLLSDSGFYLCAWSRGQYQETQYFGPGTRLLVL.

This clone has just one count. This chain joins TRBV24-1 and TRBJ1-5; TRBD1 is a possible D gene (5 bases). In germline, CDR1 is KGHDR, CDR2 SFDVKD. This CDR3 is built from 17 residues. V was cut by 5 bases and J by 0 bases, with 16 bases left in between. As DNA, the CDR3 is TGTGCCACCAGTGGCCTAAGGGGCCAGGATAGCAATCAGCCCCAGCATTTT. The encoded protein is CATSGLRGQDSNQPQHF.

This CDR3 is CASSHGGGIAKNIQYF. The CDR3 region has the DNA TGTGCCAGCAGTCACGGAGGGGGAATAGCCAAAAACATTCAGTACTTC. The gene calls are TRBV25-1 and TRBJ2-4; D possibly matches TRBD1 or TRBD2 (6 bases each). Per the germline V gene, CDR1 is MGHDK and CDR2 is SYGVNS. The CDR3 spans 16 residues. Deletions cut 5 bases from V and 0 bases from J, with 14 bases between.

The genes are TRBV18 and TRBJ2-3; tentative D call: TRBD2 (5 bases). CDR1 and CDR2 (germline): KGHSH, LQKENI. Trimming pared 3 bases from V and 1 base from J, leaving 11 bases between. The CDR3 totals 15 residues. The DNA for the CDR3 is TGTGCCAGCTCACCGGACGGACTCCGCACAGATACGCAGTATTTT. Residues: CASSPDGLRTDTQYF.

J is TRBJ2-7 and V is TRBV19; a possible D gene is TRBD1 (6 bases). The germline CDR1 and CDR2 sequences are LNHDA and SQIVND (reference sequence). With 11 bases removed from V and 3 bases from J, the gap between germline ends came to 11 bases. The CDR3 is 11 amino acids. CDR3 coding DNA: TGTGCCGGGCGACAGGACTACGAGCAGTACTTC. It specifies CAGRQDYEQYF. Combining the CDR3 with reference TRBV19 and TRBJ2-7 gives the whole variable domain DGGITQSPKYLFRKEGQNVTLSCEQNLNHDAMYWYRQDPGQGLRLIYYSQIVNDFQKGDIAEGYSVSREKKESFPLTVTSAQKNPTAFYLCAGRQDYEQYFGPGTRLTVT.

V is TRBV9 and J is TRBJ2-4; no clear D. With 3 bases removed from V and 6 bases from J, the gap between germline ends came to 13 bases. Germline values: CDR1 SGDLS, CDR2 YYNGEE. This CDR3 comprises 14 residues. CDR3 protein: CASSARTDPNIQYF. The CDR3 nucleotides are TGTGCCAGCAGCGCACGAACCGATCCAAACATTCAGTACTTC.

The rearrangement uses TRBV6-5 and TRBJ1-5, with D possibly TRBD1 on 5 matching bases. This CDR3 has 15 amino acids. The V end was cut by 6 bases, the J end by 5 bases, with 17 bases between. The germline V gene encodes CDR1 MNHEY and CDR2 SVGAGI. CDR3 DNA: TGTGCCAGCAGCCAGAGGGGTGATTCTGATCAGCCCCAGCATTTT. It encodes CASSQRGDSDQPQHF.

The DNA of the CDR3 is TGTGCCAGTGGACCCTTGGGGGCGGAAATATACGAGCAGTACTTC. It encodes CASGPLGAEIYEQYF. This chain uses TRBV19 with TRBJ2-7; the D gene is possibly TRBD1 (6 bases). The CDR3 extends over 15 amino acids. Deletions cut 8 bases from V and 4 bases from J, with 21 bases between. CDR1 and CDR2 (germline): LNHDA, SQIVND (reference sequence).

The chain is built from TRBV10-3 and TRBJ1-2; D unclear. The CDR3 contains 15 residues. Germline CDR1 ENHRY, CDR2 SYGVKD. V was trimmed by 2 bases and J by 5 bases, leaving 15 bases between them. CDR3 residues: CAISEVEMGLYGYTF. CDR3 nucleotide sequence: TGTGCCATCAGTGAGGTGGAGATGGGTCTTTATGGCTACACCTTC.

The rearrangement uses TRBV10-3 and TRBJ1-1, with 7 bases lining up with TRBD1. The CDR3 runs 14 residues. Per the germline V gene, CDR1 is ENHRY and CDR2 is SYGVKD. V gave up 6 bases and J gave up 4 bases; unmatched junction bases: 8. CDR3 sequence: CAIRGDSAGTEAFF. As DNA, the CDR3 is TGTGCCATCAGGGGGGACAGTGCCGGCACTGAAGCTTTCTTT.

The chain joins TRBV4-1 to TRBJ2-7, with D unresolved. The CDR3 runs 13 residues. Germline loops: CDR1 MGHRA, CDR2 YSYEKL. The V gene lost 4 bases and the J gene lost 3 bases, with 10 bases spanning the gap. The CDR3 DNA follows: TGCGCCAGCAGCCCTGACGGAGACTACGAGCAGTACTTC. Translated: CASSPDGDYEQYF.

J is TRBJ1-1 and V is TRBV12-3 or TRBV12-4; D is undetermined. V dropped 6 bases and J dropped 9 bases, with 17 bases sitting between them. The CDR3 consists of 13 residues. This chain's CDR3 is CASRGAELRQAFF. Here the CDR3 DNA reads TGTGCCAGCAGGGGAGCAGAACTACGCCAAGCTTTCTTT.

The chain recombines TRBV19 with TRBJ2-1, with 7 bases matching TRBD2. The germline V gene encodes CDR1 LNHDA and CDR2 SQIVND (reference sequence). The CDR3 contains 15 residues. Trimming at V came to 1 base and at J to 4 bases, leaving 4 bases not matched to a gene. The CDR3 DNA is TGTGCCAGTAGTATAGTTCCTAGCGGATACAATGAGCAGTTCTTC. Protein product: CASSIVPSGYNEQFF.